These 19 T cell receptor beta chains share one sample of origin, sequenced in a study of T cell responses to AZD1222 COVID-19 vaccine. Profiled with immunoSEQ multiplex PCR; TCRdb holds only in-frame clones, not every one. Among about 110,000 clones, roughly 90% were seen once, and the ten largest hold over 3%. The sample here was peripheral blood, taken on day 0 of MenACWY control vaccination. All receptors come from an adult in good health.

The genes are TRBV21-1 and TRBJ2-7; the D call of TRBD1 is as the table states it, not checked on the DNA. TRBV21-1 is labeled a pseudogene. CDR3 length: 15 residues. The CDR3 loop is CASSKLPQGAYEQYF. CDR3 nucleotides: TGTGCCAGCAGCAAATTACCGCAGGGGGCCTACGAGCAGTACTTC.

As DNA, the CDR3 is TGCGCCAGCAGCTTGGTCAGGGACTCCTACGAGCAGTACTTC. It is translated as CASSLVRDSYEQYF. V is TRBV5-1 and J is TRBJ2-7; a weak D match, TRBD1 (5 bases). CDR1 is SGHRS, CDR2 YFSETQ, per germline. V was cut by 0 bases and J by 0 bases, with 7 bases left in between. CDR3 length: 14 residues.

V gene TRBV4-1 combines with J gene TRBJ1-1; no firm D call. The CDR3 is 13 amino acids. The V gene lost 1 base and the J gene lost 5 bases, with 8 bases spanning the gap. The germline CDR1 and CDR2 sequences are MGHRA and YSYEKL. CDR3: CASSQVRVTEAFF. CDR3 bases: TGCGCCAGCAGCCAAGTAAGGGTGACTGAAGCTTTCTTT.

The rearrangement uses TRBV29-1 and TRBJ1-1, with unresolved D. CDR1 and CDR2 from the germline V gene are SQVTM and ANQGSEA. This CDR3 region has 15 residues. V lost 4 bases and J lost 11, with 26 bases in between. In DNA, the CDR3 is TGCAGCGTTGTGACCCAGCGGATCCACCGGCTTCGCGCTTTCTTT. Translating it yields CSVVTQRIHRLRAFF.

This chain links TRBV10-3 with TRBJ1-5; D remains ambiguous. Germline assignment: CDR1 ENHRY and CDR2 SYGVKD. The CDR3 runs 13 residues. V shed 7 bases and J shed 0 bases, with 7 bases lying between them. This chain's CDR3 is CAITGNSNQPQHF. As DNA, the CDR3 is TGTGCCATCACGGGGAATAGCAATCAGCCCCAGCATTTT.

The rearrangement uses TRBV13 and TRBJ1-4; no reliable D call. In germline, CDR1 is PRHDT, CDR2 FYEKMQ (reference sequence). V lost 0 bases, J lost 0 bases, and 5 bases lay in between. This CDR3 comprises 15 residues. The CDR3 is CASSLGGSTNEKLFF. In nucleotides, the CDR3 is TGTGCCAGCAGCTTAGGGGGTTCAACTAATGAAAAACTGTTTTTT. The full variable domain, with the rest looked up from reference TRBV13 and TRBJ1-4, is AAGVIQSPRHLIKEKRETATLKCYPIPRHDTVYWYQQGPGQDPQFLISFYEKMQSDKGSIPDRFSAQQFSDYHSELNMSSLELGDSALYFCASSLGGSTNEKLFFGSGTQLSVL.

The chain combines TRBV13 with TRBJ2-7; D remains unclear. CDR3 size: 15 residues. The V and J ends lost 5 bases and 1 base respectively, with 15 bases between them. CDR1 and CDR2 from the germline V gene are PRHDT and FYEKMQ (reference sequence). The CDR3 nucleotides are TGTGCCAGCAGCCCTGGACCTACGGTATCCTACGAGCAGTACTTC. Amino acids: CASSPGPTVSYEQYF.

The V and J genes are TRBV29-1 and TRBJ2-3, with D tentatively TRBD1 or TRBD2 (5 bases each). The CDR3 sequence is 14 residues long. Trimming took 0 bases from V and 2 from J, leaving 9 bases between them. Germline V CDR1 and CDR2: SQVTM, ANQGSEA. DNA for the CDR3: TGCAGCGTTGAAGAGGGACCCGACACAGATACGCAGTATTTT. This gives the protein CSVEEGPDTDTQYF.

This chain joins TRBV20-1 and TRBJ1-5; maybe TRBD1 (5 bases). Trimming left V 3 bases short and J 3 bases short, with 9 bases between. Germline V lookup: CDR1 DFQATT, CDR2 SNEGSKA (reference sequence). This CDR3 comprises 13 residues. The CDR3 sequence: CSASGDDNQPQHF. The DNA for the CDR3 is TGCAGTGCTAGTGGGGACGACAATCAGCCCCAGCATTTT.

The chain has TRBV3-1 (or the pseudogene TRBV3-2) and TRBJ1-2; no reliable D call. The germline V and J ends were trimmed by 6 bases and 8 bases, with 10 bases remaining between them. CDR1 LGHDT and CDR2 YNNKEL come from the germline V gene (reference sequence). The CDR3 extends over 11 amino acids. This CDR3 is CASRDFYGYTF. In DNA, the CDR3 is TGTGCCAGCAGAGACTTTTACGGCTACACCTTC.

V is TRBV6-5 and J is TRBJ1-1; D remains ambiguous. Looked up from germline, CDR1 is MNHEY and CDR2 is SVGAGI. There are 13 residues in the CDR3. V lost 2 bases and J 6 bases, leaving 10 bases between the germline ends. CDR3 amino acids: CASSYRAGPEAFF. DNA for the CDR3: TGTGCCAGCAGTTACCGCGCCGGGCCTGAAGCTTTCTTT.

This clone has more than one count but fewer than ten. CDR3 sequence reads: CASSPLGGESTGELFF. In DNA form, the CDR3 reads TGTGCCAGCAGCCCCCTCGGGGGAGAAAGTACCGGGGAGCTGTTTTTT. This rearrangement joins TRBV3-1 (or the pseudogene TRBV3-2) to TRBJ2-2; tentatively, D is TRBD2 (6 bases). The ends were cut back, 4 bases at V and 5 bases at J, with 17 bases in the middle. The germline V gene has CDR1 LGHDT and CDR2 YNNKEL (reference sequence). The CDR3 is 16 amino acids.

This rearrangement joins TRBV5-6 to TRBJ2-3; D gene uncertain. Trimming left V 0 bases short and J 1 base short, with 3 bases between. This CDR3 spans 13 amino acids. Germline V gene lookup returns CDR1 SGHDT and CDR2 YYEEEE. The CDR3 DNA sequence: TGTGCCAGCAGCTTGGAGGGCACAGATACGCAGTATTTT. Residues: CASSLEGTDTQYF. The full variable domain, its missing parts supplied by reference TRBV5-6 and TRBJ2-3, is DAGVTQSPTHLIKTRGQQVTLRCSPKSGHDTVSWYQQALGQGPQFIFQYYEEEERQRGNFPDRFSGHQFPNYSSELNVNALLLGDSALYLCASSLEGTDTQYFGPGTRLTVL.

This clone was seen once. The V and J genes are TRBV23-1 and TRBJ2-7; TRBD1 matches at 12 bases. Being an ORF, TRBV23-1 has a function that is uncertain. V shed 3 bases and J 0 bases; nucleotides not matched to a gene: 6. The CDR3 is 17 amino acids. The CDR3 loop reads CASSQEGQGAYSYEQYF. The CDR3 DNA is TGCGCCAGCAGTCAGGAGGGACAGGGGGCCTACTCCTACGAGCAGTACTTC.

The V gene is TRBV6-5, the J gene TRBJ2-4, with 10 bases matching TRBD1. Unmatched junction bases numbered 2, after V lost 6 bases and J lost 3 bases. Germline V CDR1 and CDR2: MNHEY, SVGAGI. CDR3 length: 14 residues. This CDR3 is CASRGQGSKNIQYF. In DNA form, the CDR3 reads TGTGCCAGCAGGGGACAGGGGAGCAAAAACATTCAGTACTTC.

The V gene is TRBV6-6, the J gene TRBJ1-2; D gene ambiguous. The CDR3 consists of 14 residues. V was cut by 0 bases and J by 7 bases, with 12 bases left in between. Germline V gene sequence: CDR1 MNHNY, CDR2 SVGAGI (reference sequence). The chain's CDR3 is CASSYSHEGAGYTF. The CDR3 coding sequence is TGTGCCAGCAGTTACTCTCACGAGGGTGCTGGCTACACCTTC.

Only a few counts were recorded for this clone. CDR3 nucleotides: TGTGCCAGCAGCTTAGTAGGAGCGGGGAACACAGATACGCAGTATTTT. Translating gives CASSLVGAGNTDTQYF. V usage is TRBV11-2 and J usage is TRBJ2-3; 7 nucleotides line up with TRBD2. CDR1 is SGHAT and CDR2 is FQNNGV in the germline V gene. This CDR3 contains 16 residues. With V trimmed by 1 base and J by 2 bases, 6 bases remained unmatched.

The chain uses TRBV5-1 and TRBJ2-2; unclear D gene. Per the germline V gene, CDR1 is SGHRS and CDR2 is YFSETQ. This CDR3 region has 12 residues. Trimming removed 2 bases from V and 5 bases from J, with 4 bases in between. CDR3 amino acids: CASSFGTGELFF. The DNA for the CDR3 is TGCGCCAGCAGCTTTGGGACCGGGGAGCTGTTTTTT.

The J gene is TRBJ1-5, the V gene TRBV7-9, with no clear D. This CDR3 has 12 amino acids. The germline V and J ends were trimmed by 3 bases and 6 bases, with 6 bases remaining between them. Looked up from germline, CDR1 is SEHNR and CDR2 is FQNEAQ (reference sequence). CDR3 sequence reads: CASSFLGQPQHF. DNA for the CDR3: TGTGCCAGCAGCTTTCTTGGTCAGCCCCAGCATTTT.